This T cell receptor beta chain was identified during a study of blood T cell repertoires in COVID-19. Study context: Samples came from the United States, Italy and Spain, spanning acute and convalescent COVID-19. T cells, B-cell-depleted T cells, or PBMCs supplied cDNA or gDNA.

TCRdb's table, derived via immunoSEQ multiplex PCR, lists solely in-frame clones and lacks some. This sample has approximately 200,000 clones, with roughly 84% found just once. V shed 6 bases and J 7 bases; nucleotides not matched to a gene: 4. The CDR3 loop spans 13 amino acids. Germline lookup yields CDR1 SGHAT and CDR2 FQDESV (reference sequence). V is TRBV11-1 and J is TRBJ1-1; 11 bases align to TRBD1. The origin of this receptor is a woman aged 25 to 45 who had recovered from COVID-19. Sequencing was done on a sample of peripheral blood. This CDR3 reads CASSQGTGGEAFF. DNA for the CDR3: TGTGCCAGCAGTCAAGGGACAGGGGGTGAAGCTTTCTTT.